This section outlines one TCR beta chain sequence together with its context. Original methodology: Nucleated cell counts were estimated from reference gene primer amplification. TCRdb's copy holds only in-frame clones and misses some; the assay was immunoSEQ multiplex PCR. The V and J calls and clone size are taken from that table; D and trimming were inferred from the DNA. This sample has roughly 300,000 clones, with 83% found just once. This sample is part of a study of blood T cell repertoires in COVID-19. The wider study: Both acute and convalescent COVID-19 samples were obtained from the United States, Italy and Spain. Nucleic acid was either cDNA or gDNA, and it came from T cells, B-cell-depleted T cells, or PBMCs.

The source of this sequence is a woman aged 50 to 60 who had recovered from COVID-19. Specimen: peripheral blood.

The CDR3 coding sequence is TGTGCCAGCAGTTCTAGGGGGGGACAGGGATCGGCTGAAGCTTTCTTT. It is translated as CASSSRGGQGSAEAFF. The chain uses TRBV7-6 and TRBJ1-1; 9 nucleotides align to TRBD1. The ends lost 6 bases at V and 6 bases at J; junction bases unmatched: 14. The germline CDR1 and CDR2 sequences are SGHVS and FNYEAQ. The CDR3 runs to 16 residues.